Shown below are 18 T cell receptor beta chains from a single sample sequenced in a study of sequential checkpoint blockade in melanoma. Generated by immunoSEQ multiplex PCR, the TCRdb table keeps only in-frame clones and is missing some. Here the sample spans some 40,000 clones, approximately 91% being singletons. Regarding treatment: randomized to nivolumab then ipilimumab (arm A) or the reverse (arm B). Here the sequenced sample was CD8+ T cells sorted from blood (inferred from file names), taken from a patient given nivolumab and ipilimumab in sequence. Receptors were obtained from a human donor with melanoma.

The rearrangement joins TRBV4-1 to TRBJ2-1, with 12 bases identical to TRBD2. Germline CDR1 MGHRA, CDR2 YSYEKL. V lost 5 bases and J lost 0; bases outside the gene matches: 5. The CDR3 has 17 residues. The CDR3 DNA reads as TGCGCCAGCAGCTCGCGGACTAGCGGGATCTCCTACAATGAGCAGTTCTTC. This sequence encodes CASSSRTSGISYNEQFF.

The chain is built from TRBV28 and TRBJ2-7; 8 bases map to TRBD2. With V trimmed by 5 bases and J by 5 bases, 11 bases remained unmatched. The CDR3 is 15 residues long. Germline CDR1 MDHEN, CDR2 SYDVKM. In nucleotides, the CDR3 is TGTGCCAGCAGTGGGGGGGCGGGAGGTCCCCACGAGCAGTACTTC. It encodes CASSGGAGGPHEQYF.

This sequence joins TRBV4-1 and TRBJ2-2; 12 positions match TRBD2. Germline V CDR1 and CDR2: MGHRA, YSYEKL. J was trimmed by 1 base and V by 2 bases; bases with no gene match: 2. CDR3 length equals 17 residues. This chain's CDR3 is CASSQLGLAGNTGELFF. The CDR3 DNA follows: TGCGCCAGCAGCCAATTGGGACTAGCGGGGAACACCGGGGAGCTGTTTTTT.

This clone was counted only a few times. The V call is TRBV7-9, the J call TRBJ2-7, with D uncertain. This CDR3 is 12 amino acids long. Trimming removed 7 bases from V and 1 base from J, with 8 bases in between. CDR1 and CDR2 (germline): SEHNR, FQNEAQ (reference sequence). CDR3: CASMTNSYEQYF. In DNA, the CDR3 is TGTGCCAGCATGACAAATTCCTACGAGCAGTACTTC.

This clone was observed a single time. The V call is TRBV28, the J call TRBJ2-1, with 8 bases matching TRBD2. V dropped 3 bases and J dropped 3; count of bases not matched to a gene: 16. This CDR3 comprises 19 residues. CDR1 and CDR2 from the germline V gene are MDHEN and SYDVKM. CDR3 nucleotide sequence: TGTGCCAGCAGTTTGGGATTCTTTATACCGGGACTAGGCTACAATGAGCAGTTCTTC. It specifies CASSLGFFIPGLGYNEQFF.

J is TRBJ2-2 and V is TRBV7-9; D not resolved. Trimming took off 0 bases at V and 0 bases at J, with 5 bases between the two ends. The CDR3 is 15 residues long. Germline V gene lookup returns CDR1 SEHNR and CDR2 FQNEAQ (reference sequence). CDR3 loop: CASSLAAANTGELFF. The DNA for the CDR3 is TGTGCCAGCAGCTTAGCGGCAGCGAACACCGGGGAGCTGTTTTTT.

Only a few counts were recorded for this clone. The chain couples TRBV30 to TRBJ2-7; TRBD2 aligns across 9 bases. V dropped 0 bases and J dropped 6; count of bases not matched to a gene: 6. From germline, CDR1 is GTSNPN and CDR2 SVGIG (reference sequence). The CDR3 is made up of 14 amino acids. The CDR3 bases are TGTGCCTGGAGTGTGGGACTAGCAATGGGCGAGCAGTACTTC. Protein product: CAWSVGLAMGEQYF. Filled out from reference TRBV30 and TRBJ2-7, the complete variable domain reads SQTIHQWPATLVQPVGSPLSLECTVEGTSNPNLYWYRQAAGRGLQLLFYSVGIGQISSEVPQNLSASRPQDRQFILSSKKLLLSDSGFYLCAWSVGLAMGEQYFGPGTRLTVT.

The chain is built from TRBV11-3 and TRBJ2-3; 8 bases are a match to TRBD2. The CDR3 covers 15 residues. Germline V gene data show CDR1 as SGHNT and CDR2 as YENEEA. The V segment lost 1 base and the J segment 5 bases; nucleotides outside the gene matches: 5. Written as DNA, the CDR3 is TGTGCCAGCAGCTTAGTAGCGGGATATGGAGATACGCAGTATTTT. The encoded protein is CASSLVAGYGDTQYF.

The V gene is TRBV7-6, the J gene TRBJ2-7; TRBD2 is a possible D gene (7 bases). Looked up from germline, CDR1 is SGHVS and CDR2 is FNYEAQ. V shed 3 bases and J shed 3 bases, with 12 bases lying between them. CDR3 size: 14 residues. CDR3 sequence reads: CASSLGASGYEQYF. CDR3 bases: TGTGCCAGCAGCTTGGGGGCTAGCGGCTACGAGCAGTACTTC. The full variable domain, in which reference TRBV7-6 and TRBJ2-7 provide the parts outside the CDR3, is GAGVSQSPRYKVTKRGQDVALRCDPISGHVSLYWYRQALGQGPEFLTYFNYEAQQDKSGLPNDRFSAERPEGSISTLTIQRTEQRDSAMYRCASSLGASGYEQYFGPGTRLTVT.

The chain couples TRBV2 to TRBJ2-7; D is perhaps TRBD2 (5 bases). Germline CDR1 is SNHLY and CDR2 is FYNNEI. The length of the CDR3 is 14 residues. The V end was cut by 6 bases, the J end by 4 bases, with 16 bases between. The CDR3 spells CASSDPLRDYEQYF. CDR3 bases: TGTGCCAGCAGCGACCCGCTGAGGGATTACGAGCAGTACTTC.

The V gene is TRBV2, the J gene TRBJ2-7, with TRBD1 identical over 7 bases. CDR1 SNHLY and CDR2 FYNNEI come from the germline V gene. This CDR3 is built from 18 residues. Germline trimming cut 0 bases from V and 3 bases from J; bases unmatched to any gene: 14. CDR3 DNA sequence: TGTGCCAGCAGTGAAGCACGCGGTGTAGGGACAGCATTCTACGAGCAGTACGTC. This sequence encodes CASSEARGVGTAFYEQYV.

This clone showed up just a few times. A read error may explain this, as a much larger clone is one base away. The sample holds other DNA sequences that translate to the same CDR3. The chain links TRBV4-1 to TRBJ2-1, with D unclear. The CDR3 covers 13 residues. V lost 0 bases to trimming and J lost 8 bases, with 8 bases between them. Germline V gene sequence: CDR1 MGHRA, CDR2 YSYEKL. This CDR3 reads CASSQERSDEQFF. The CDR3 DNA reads TGCGCCAGCAGCCAAGAACGGAGCGATGAGCAGTTCTTC.

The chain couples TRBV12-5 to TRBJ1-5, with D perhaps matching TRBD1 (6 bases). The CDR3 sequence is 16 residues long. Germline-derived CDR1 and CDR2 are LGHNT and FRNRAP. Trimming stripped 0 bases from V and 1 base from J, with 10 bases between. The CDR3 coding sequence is TGTGCTAGTGGTTTGGTCATCGACAGGAGCAATCAGCCCCAGCATTTT. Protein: CASGLVIDRSNQPQHF.

The DNA for the CDR3 is TGCAGCGTCCTCTTGACAACTAGCGGGAGAATAGATACGCAGTATTTT. As protein: CSVLLTTSGRIDTQYF. The rearrangement links TRBV29-1 to TRBJ2-3; 11 bases are shared with TRBD2. Germline V gene data show CDR1 as SQVTM and CDR2 as ANQGSEA. V gave up 6 bases and J gave up 5 bases; unmatched junction bases: 13. The CDR3 extends over 16 amino acids.

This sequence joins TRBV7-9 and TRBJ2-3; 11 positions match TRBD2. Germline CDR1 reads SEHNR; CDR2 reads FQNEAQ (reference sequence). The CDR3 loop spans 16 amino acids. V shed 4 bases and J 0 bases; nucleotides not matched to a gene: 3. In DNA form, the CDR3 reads TGTGCCAGCAGCTGGGGACTAGCGGTTAGCACAGATACGCAGTATTTT. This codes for CASSWGLAVSTDTQYF.

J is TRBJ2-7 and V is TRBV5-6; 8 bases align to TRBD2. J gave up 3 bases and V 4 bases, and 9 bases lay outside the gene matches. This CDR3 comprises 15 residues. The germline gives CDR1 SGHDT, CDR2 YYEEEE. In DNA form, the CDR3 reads TGTGCCAGCAGCGCGGGGGGCCAGGGGCACTACGAGCAGTACGTC. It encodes CASSAGGQGHYEQYV.

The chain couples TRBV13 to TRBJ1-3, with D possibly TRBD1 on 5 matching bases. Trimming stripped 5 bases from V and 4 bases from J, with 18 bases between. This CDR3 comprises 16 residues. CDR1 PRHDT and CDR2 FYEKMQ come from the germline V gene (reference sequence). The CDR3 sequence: CASSPNARAVGNTIYF. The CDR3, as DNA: TGTGCCAGCAGCCCGAATGCCAGGGCCGTGGGAAACACCATATATTTT.

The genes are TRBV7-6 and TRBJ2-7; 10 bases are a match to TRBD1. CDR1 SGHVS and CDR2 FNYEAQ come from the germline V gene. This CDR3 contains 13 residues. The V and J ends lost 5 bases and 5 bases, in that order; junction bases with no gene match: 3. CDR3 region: CASSGDRGDEQYF. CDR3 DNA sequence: TGTGCCAGCAGCGGGGACAGGGGCGACGAGCAGTACTTC.